The 4 T cell receptor beta chains below all came from one sample that was sequenced in a study of blood T cell repertoires in COVID-19. TCRdb keeps only in-frame clones here, not all; method: immunoSEQ multiplex PCR. The table shows roughly 230,000 clones, with approximately 84% occurring only once. Sequenced input: peripheral blood. The receptors come from a man between 35 and 55 years old with acute or convalescent COVID-19.

The rearrangement links TRBV24-1 to TRBJ1-1, with D perhaps matching TRBD1 (6 bases). Germline CDR1 is KGHDR and CDR2 is SFDVKD. The CDR3 is made up of 14 amino acids. Trimming took off 7 bases at V and 8 bases at J, with 19 bases between the two ends. CDR3 nucleotides: TGTGCCACCAGCGCACCAGGGGCCGCATCCGAAGCTTTCTTT. This sequence encodes CATSAPGAASEAFF.

This chain uses TRBV2 with TRBJ1-2, with TRBD1 as a possible D gene (6 bases). Deletions cut 4 bases from V and 3 bases from J, with 12 bases between. The CDR3 runs 14 residues. Germline V gene sequence: CDR1 SNHLY, CDR2 FYNNEI. The CDR3 sequence is CASSVQGTDYGYTF. CDR3 nucleotides: TGTGCCAGCAGTGTCCAGGGGACGGACTATGGCTACACCTTC.

This chain uses TRBV30 with TRBJ2-3, with D tentatively TRBD2 (6 bases). From germline, CDR1 is GTSNPN and CDR2 SVGIG (reference sequence). The CDR3 runs 15 residues. V was trimmed by 1 base and J by 1 base, leaving 12 bases between them. The CDR3 sequence is CAWSGGDLGTDTQYF. CDR3 nucleotide sequence: TGTGCCTGGAGTGGGGGGGACCTTGGCACAGATACGCAGTATTTT.

The rearrangement uses TRBV30 and TRBJ1-2, with TRBD1 matching over 9 bases. CDR1 is GTSNPN, CDR2 SVGIG, per germline (reference sequence). CDR3 length: 12 amino acids. The junction had 8 bases not matched to a gene; V was cut back by 1 base and J by 14 bases. In DNA form, the CDR3 reads TGTGCCTGGAGTGACGGGACAGGGATTGATACCTTC. Amino acids: CAWSDGTGIDTF.